The 29 T cell receptor beta chains below were found in one sample sequenced in a study of long-term antiretroviral therapy in people with HIV (dated by TCRdb to the early 2020s). The immunoSEQ hsTCRB v3.0 assay was used at survey level resolution to sequence the TRB variable region. TCRdb retrieved this table from immuneACCESS and kept in-frame rearrangements only. Not all clones are present; in checked studies, unresolved V genes account for under half, and no reason is known for the remainder. The sample records about 24,000 clones, around 79% of which are singletons. The top ten constitute about a tenth of the sample. The input for sequencing was unsorted PBMCs, taken 1.2 years after starting antiretroviral therapy. The origin of the receptors is a woman in her 40s with HIV.

This clone was picked up a small number of times. This chain links TRBV6-6 with TRBJ1-1, with 7 bases fitting TRBD1. The CDR3 runs to 14 residues. Trimming at V came to 10 bases and at J to 3 bases, leaving 11 bases not matched to a gene. Germline V gives CDR1 MNHNY, CDR2 SVGAGI (reference sequence). The CDR3 here is CAISGGGGYTEAFF. The CDR3 coding sequence is TGTGCCATCTCAGGGGGTGGGGGGTACACTGAAGCTTTCTTT.

The gene calls are TRBV6-1 and TRBJ2-3, with D unresolved. Germline CDR1 MNHNS, CDR2 SASEGT. Trimming left V 4 bases short and J 0 bases short, with 5 bases between. The CDR3 runs 13 residues. CDR3: CASSVYSTDTQYF. For the CDR3, the DNA is TGTGCCAGCAGTGTATACAGCACAGATACGCAGTATTTT.

The chain employs TRBV19 and TRBJ2-7; D is perhaps TRBD2 (5 bases). The CDR3 loop spans 11 amino acids. CDR1 LNHDA and CDR2 SQIVND come from the germline V gene (reference sequence). The V end was cut by 3 bases, the J end by 7 bases, with 7 bases between. The CDR3 region is CASSMGVEQYF. The CDR3 DNA sequence: TGTGCCAGTAGTATGGGAGTGGAGCAGTACTTC.

The chain is built from TRBV27 and TRBJ2-1, with D perhaps matching TRBD2 (6 bases). The V end lost 2 bases, the J end lost 7 bases, and 9 bases lay between the germline ends. The CDR3 runs 13 residues. The germline CDR1 and CDR2 sequences are MNHEY and SMNVEV (reference sequence). The CDR3 DNA follows: TGTGCCAGCAGTTTAATACTAGCTAATGAGCAGTTCTTC. Protein sequence: CASSLILANEQFF.

The chain employs TRBV29-1 and TRBJ1-1; 7 bases are shared with TRBD1. The CDR3 loop spans 12 amino acids. Per germline, CDR1 SQVTM and CDR2 ANQGSEA. V lost 4 bases and J lost 7; bases outside the gene matches: 6. The CDR3 loop is CSVGQGRGEAFF. CDR3 nucleotide sequence: TGCAGCGTTGGACAGGGCCGAGGTGAAGCTTTCTTT.

The chain employs TRBV12-5 and TRBJ1-5; D unresolved. Germline V gene sequence: CDR1 LGHNT, CDR2 FRNRAP. V was trimmed by 5 bases and J by 8 bases, leaving 10 bases between them. The CDR3 has 12 residues. CDR3: CASGPELEPQHF. The CDR3 nucleotides read TGTGCTAGTGGTCCGGAACTTGAGCCCCAGCATTTT.

The chain employs TRBV28 and TRBJ1-3; D unclear. The CDR3 covers 15 residues. Between the trimmed V and J ends, which lost 2 bases and 0 bases, there was a span of 8 bases. Germline-derived CDR1 and CDR2 are MDHEN and SYDVKM. CDR3 DNA: TGTGCCAGCAGTTTAGTGGGTCCCTCTGGAAACACCATATATTTT. Its protein product is CASSLVGPSGNTIYF.

In its sample, this clone was seen once. The rearrangement uses TRBV7-9 and TRBJ2-1, with TRBD2 matching over 12 bases. The CDR3 spans 15 residues. V dropped 2 bases and J dropped 7; count of bases not matched to a gene: 3. Germline V gene sequence: CDR1 SEHNR, CDR2 FQNEAQ (reference sequence). The DNA of the CDR3 is TGTGCCAGCAGCTTAACGACTAGCGGGGGTAATGAGCAGTTCTTC. Its protein product is CASSLTTSGGNEQFF.

J is TRBJ2-1 and V is TRBV19; 8 nucleotides align to TRBD2. Looked up from germline, CDR1 is LNHDA and CDR2 is SQIVND (reference sequence). The CDR3 has 15 amino acids. V gave up 5 bases and J gave up 8 bases; unmatched junction bases: 11. CDR3 coding DNA: TGTGCCAGTAGTCCCGGGACTAGGGGAACCCATGAGCAGTTCTTC. Translation gives CASSPGTRGTHEQFF. The variable domain in full, completed from reference TRBV19 and TRBJ2-1, reads DGGITQSPKYLFRKEGQNVTLSCEQNLNHDAMYWYRQDPGQGLRLIYYSQIVNDFQKGDIAEGYSVSREKKESFPLTVTSAQKNPTAFYLCASSPGTRGTHEQFFGPGTRLTVL.

The chain joins TRBV11-3 to TRBJ2-7; D gene ambiguous. V gave up 3 bases and J gave up 2 bases, with 14 bases separating them. This CDR3 is built from 15 residues. CDR1 is SGHNT, CDR2 YENEEA, per germline. CDR3 sequence: CASSFNFGGPYEQYF. In nucleotides, the CDR3 is TGTGCCAGCAGCTTTAATTTTGGTGGGCCCTACGAGCAGTACTTC. The whole variable domain, remainder taken from reference TRBV11-3 and TRBJ2-7, is EAGVVQSPRYKIIEKKQPVAFWCNPISGHNTLYWYLQNLGQGPELLIRYENEEAVDDSQLPKDRFSAERLKGVDSTLKIQPAELGDSAVYLCASSFNFGGPYEQYFGPGTRLTVT.

This chain uses TRBV9 with TRBJ1-3; 8 bases are a match to TRBD1. The CDR3 loop spans 13 amino acids. The germline V gene encodes CDR1 SGDLS and CDR2 YYNGEE. Trimming removed 0 bases from V and 11 bases from J; junction bases left unmatched: 4. In DNA, the CDR3 is TGTGCCAGCAGCGTAGATCCGACAGGGGCCATATATTTT. Translation: CASSVDPTGAIYF.

The chain recombines TRBV4-1 with TRBJ2-7; D not resolved. The ends were cut back, 0 bases at V and 0 bases at J, with 3 bases in the middle. CDR3 length: 13 residues. Germline V gene lookup returns CDR1 MGHRA and CDR2 YSYEKL. As DNA, the CDR3 is TGCGCCAGCAGCCAAGAACTCTCCTACGAGCAGTACTTC. Translated, it gives CASSQELSYEQYF.

The chain recombines TRBV11-3 with TRBJ2-7; D is unclear. V was shortened by 2 bases and J by 7 bases, with 12 bases between the two germline ends. The CDR3 is 13 residues long. From germline, CDR1 is SGHNT and CDR2 YENEEA. CDR3 amino acids: CASSLQETLEQYF. The CDR3 DNA reads TGTGCCAGCAGCTTACAGGAGACTCTAGAGCAGTACTTC.

The V and J genes are TRBV29-1 and TRBJ2-1; 11 bases align to TRBD1. Germline V gives CDR1 SQVTM, CDR2 ANQGSEA. V gave up 0 bases and J gave up 4 bases; unmatched junction bases: 5. This CDR3 contains 16 residues. The CDR3 sequence is CSVEEWTGGAYNEQFF. In DNA form, the CDR3 reads TGCAGCGTTGAAGAGTGGACAGGGGGCGCTTACAATGAGCAGTTCTTC.

The rearrangement links TRBV15 to TRBJ1-5, with no clear D. V was cut by 4 bases and J by 7 bases, with 17 bases left in between. This CDR3 comprises 15 residues. Looked up from germline, CDR1 is LNHNV and CDR2 is YYDKDF (reference sequence). The CDR3 DNA reads TGTGCCACCAGCACAAACAGAATAGCAAGGCAGCCCCAGCATTTT. Translating it yields CATSTNRIARQPQHF.

The chain links TRBV19 to TRBJ2-1, with 10 bases fitting TRBD2. CDR3 length: 15 residues. Unmatched junction bases numbered 8, after V lost 7 bases and J lost 5 bases. Germline lookup yields CDR1 LNHDA and CDR2 SQIVND (reference sequence). CDR3 amino acids: CASTAMGLAHNEQFF. DNA of the CDR3: TGTGCCAGTACCGCCATGGGACTAGCGCACAATGAGCAGTTCTTC.

V is TRBV5-4 and J is TRBJ1-1; D uncertain. V lost 4 bases and J lost 0, with 13 bases in between. Germline CDR1 is SGHNT and CDR2 is YYREEE (reference sequence). CDR3 length equals 15 residues. The CDR3, as DNA: TGTGCCAGCAGCCCCGGACGGATCATGAACACTGAAGCTTTCTTT. It codes for CASSPGRIMNTEAFF.

The V and J genes are TRBV6-7 and TRBJ2-1; unclear D gene. TRBV6-7 is annotated as an ORF whose role is uncertain. The CDR3 totals 13 residues. Trimming stripped 11 bases from V and 0 bases from J, with 11 bases between. CDR3 nucleotides: TGTGCCTCTGATGGACGCTCCTACAATGAGCAGTTCTTC. Translating gives CASDGRSYNEQFF.

This clone came up a few times. The CDR3 reads CASSQQGITIYF. CDR3 nucleotide sequence: TGTGCCAGCAGCCAACAGGGTATCACCATATATTTT. This chain joins TRBV7-9 and TRBJ1-3, with TRBD1 as a possible D gene (6 bases). Germline V CDR1 and CDR2: SEHNR, FQNEAQ (reference sequence). The V and J ends lost 5 bases and 9 bases respectively, with 11 bases between them. This CDR3 comprises 12 residues. Variable domain in full (rest from reference TRBV7-9 and TRBJ1-3): DTGVSQNPRHKITKRGQNVTFRCDPISEHNRLYWYRQTLGQGPEFLTYFQNEAQLEKSRLLSDRFSAERPKGSFSTLEIQRTEQGDSAMYLCASSQQGITIYFGEGSWLTVV.

This clone occurred once. J is TRBJ2-7 and V is TRBV7-2; no clear D gene. CDR3 size: 15 residues. Germline V gene lookup returns CDR1 SGHTA and CDR2 FQGNSA. Trimming left V 1 base short and J 2 bases short, with 12 bases between. The CDR3 region has the DNA TGTGCCAGCAGCTTAGAAACCTTCCCGCCCTACGAGCAGTACTTC. Translated, it gives CASSLETFPPYEQYF. Together with reference TRBV7-2 and TRBJ2-7, the CDR3 gives the full variable domain: GAGVSQSPSNKVTEKGKDVELRCDPISGHTALYWYRQSLGQGLEFLIYFQGNSAPDKSGLPSDRFSAERTGGSVSTLTIQRTQQEDSAVYLCASSLETFPPYEQYFGPGTRLTVT.

V is TRBV19 and J is TRBJ1-4, with 9 bases matching TRBD1. This CDR3 region has 15 residues. Germline lookup yields CDR1 LNHDA and CDR2 SQIVND (reference sequence). The junction had 1 base not matched to a gene; V was cut back by 3 bases and J by 2 bases. The CDR3 DNA sequence: TGTGCCAGTAGTATCACAGGGGGCACTAATGAAAAACTGTTTTTT. This gives the protein CASSITGGTNEKLFF.

This clone was counted only a few times. The chain couples TRBV7-8 to TRBJ2-3; D is uncertain. The CDR3 has 12 amino acids. Per germline, CDR1 SGHVS and CDR2 FQNEAQ. V was clipped by 3 bases and J by 0 bases, with 1 base between them. CDR3 bases: TGTGCCAGCAGCTTGAGCACAGATACGCAGTATTTT. Translated: CASSLSTDTQYF.

This clone was seen a single time. The chain recombines TRBV5-5 with TRBJ2-7; tentative D call: TRBD2 (6 bases). CDR3 size: 13 residues. V lost 4 bases and J lost 7, with 15 bases in between. Germline V gene lookup returns CDR1 SGHKS and CDR2 YYEKEE (reference sequence). The CDR3 loop reads CASSTGPGVEQYF. As DNA, the CDR3 is TGTGCCAGCAGCACCGGGCCGGGAGTAGAGCAGTACTTC.

The genes are TRBV4-1 and TRBJ2-3; possible D gene TRBD2, 6 bases. Per germline, CDR1 MGHRA and CDR2 YSYEKL. Trimming stripped 3 bases from V and 1 base from J, with 8 bases between. The CDR3 spans 14 residues. The CDR3 loop reads CASSQGLGTDTQYF. The CDR3 region has the DNA TGCGCCAGCAGCCAGGGACTGGGCACAGATACGCAGTATTTT.

This chain connects TRBV5-6 to TRBJ1-5; the D gene is possibly TRBD1 (6 bases). The CDR3 spans 13 residues. CDR1 and CDR2 (germline): SGHDT, YYEEEE. Trimming stripped 2 bases from V and 6 bases from J, with 9 bases between. The CDR3, as DNA: TGTGCCAGCAGCTTCGGCAGGGGTCAGCCCCAGCATTTT. It yields the protein CASSFGRGQPQHF. Together with reference TRBV5-6 and TRBJ1-5, the CDR3 gives the full variable domain: DAGVTQSPTHLIKTRGQQVTLRCSPKSGHDTVSWYQQALGQGPQFIFQYYEEEERQRGNFPDRFSGHQFPNYSSELNVNALLLGDSALYLCASSFGRGQPQHFGDGTRLSIL.

In this sample, this clone turned up once. This sequence joins TRBV11-2 and TRBJ2-1, with 10 nucleotides matching TRBD2. V gave up 3 bases and J gave up 7 bases; unmatched junction bases: 6. CDR1 and CDR2 (germline): SGHAT, FQNNGV. The CDR3 has 15 amino acids. In DNA form, the CDR3 reads TGTGCCAGCAGCTTCCTGGGACTAGCGATGAATGAGCAGTTCTTC. It codes for CASSFLGLAMNEQFF.

This sequence joins TRBV25-1 and TRBJ2-7; D remains ambiguous. Germline V gene sequence: CDR1 MGHDK, CDR2 SYGVNS. V lost 5 bases to trimming and J lost 9 bases, with 11 bases between them. The CDR3 totals 11 residues. The CDR3 DNA is TGTGCCAGCAGTTTACGTTCCGGGCAGTACTTC. It is translated as CASSLRSGQYF.

V and J are TRBV5-1 and TRBJ2-7; D gene ambiguous. Trimming took 2 bases from V and 5 from J, leaving 5 bases between them. Per germline, CDR1 SGHRS and CDR2 YFSETQ. This CDR3 region has 11 residues. The CDR3 nucleotides are TGCGCCAGCAGCTTAAGCCACGAGCAGTACTTC. Amino acid sequence: CASSLSHEQYF.

The chain couples TRBV14 to TRBJ1-1, with a weak D call TRBD1 (5 bases). Germline CDR1 SGHDN, CDR2 FVKESK. Trimming stripped 0 bases from V and 4 bases from J, with 21 bases between. CDR3 length: 18 amino acids. The CDR3 loop reads CASSQEARAGSGFTEAFF. The CDR3 DNA follows: TGTGCCAGCAGCCAAGAGGCCCGGGCAGGGTCAGGGTTCACTGAAGCTTTCTTT.